Each of the 8 T cell receptor beta chains below was sequenced from the same sample in a study of cytomegalovirus exposure and HLA in healthy donors. PCR amplification relied on 60 Vbeta primers (plus 13 Jbeta primers). The data were produced by immunoSEQ multiplex PCR, yet TCRdb's version contains in-frame clones alone and is incomplete. The repertoire holds over 150,000 clones, with around four fifths as singletons. Sequencing was performed on PBMCs. The receptors originated from a man aged 50 to 60 in good health and CMV-seronegative.

The chain links TRBV4-2 to TRBJ2-5; no firm D call. The tail of the sequence fits TRBJ2-7 better, so the J call may be wrong. The germline CDR1 and CDR2 sequences are LGHNA and YNFKEQ. This CDR3 contains 16 residues. The CDR3 DNA is TGTGCCAGCAGCCAAGCCGGTGGCCTAGGTACCCACGAGCAGTACTTC. Translation gives CASSQAGGLGTHEQYF.

The chain combines TRBV6-6 with TRBJ2-3, with 11 bases fitting TRBD2. CDR1 is MNHNY, CDR2 SVGAGI, per germline (reference sequence). This CDR3 has 16 residues. Trimming took 0 bases from V and 1 from J; bases not matched to a gene: 0. This CDR3 is CASSYSTSGGTDTQYF. The CDR3 nucleotides read TGTGCCAGCAGTTACTCGACTAGCGGGGGCACAGATACGCAGTATTTT.

In its sample, this clone was seen a few times. CDR3 in DNA: TGTGCCAGCAGCCCATCCGGGAATGGGATCGAGCAGTACTTC. Amino acid sequence: CASSPSGNGIEQYF. The chain recombines TRBV7-9 with TRBJ2-7; a weak D match, TRBD2 (5 bases). Germline CDR1 and CDR2: SEHNR and FQNEAQ (reference sequence). Trimming cost V 5 bases and J 6 bases, with 17 bases left between them. The length of the CDR3 is 14 residues. The full variable domain, its missing parts supplied by reference TRBV7-9 and TRBJ2-7, is DTGVSQNPRHKITKRGQNVTFRCDPISEHNRLYWYRQTLGQGPEFLTYFQNEAQLEKSRLLSDRFSAERPKGSFSTLEIQRTEQGDSAMYLCASSPSGNGIEQYFGPGTRLTVT.

The V and J genes are TRBV6-6 and TRBJ1-6; TRBD1 is a possible D gene (5 bases). With 2 bases removed from V and 3 bases from J, the gap between germline ends came to 11 bases. The germline V gene encodes CDR1 MNHNY and CDR2 SVGAGI (reference sequence). The CDR3 contains 16 residues. The CDR3 spells CASSYGQGFYNSPLHF. In DNA form, the CDR3 reads TGTGCCAGCAGTTACGGGCAGGGTTTCTATAATTCACCCCTCCACTTT.

The gene calls are TRBV7-2 and TRBJ1-1; perhaps TRBD1 as D (6 bases). CDR3 size: 14 residues. In germline, CDR1 is SGHTA, CDR2 FQGNSA. Between the trimmed V and J ends, which lost 5 bases and 4 bases, there was a span of 14 bases. The CDR3 bases are TGTGCCAGCAGCCAAGGGGGGGCGCCCACTGAAGCTTTCTTT. This encodes CASSQGGAPTEAFF.

The rearrangement uses TRBV27 and TRBJ1-2; TRBD1 aligns across 9 bases. Germline CDR1 is MNHEY and CDR2 is SMNVEV (reference sequence). The CDR3 is made up of 14 amino acids. The trim removed 5 bases at V and 8 bases at J, leaving 9 bases unmatched. The CDR3 here is CASSQDRGSRGYTF. As DNA, the CDR3 is TGTGCCAGCAGTCAAGACAGGGGGTCACGGGGCTACACCTTC.

The J gene is TRBJ2-5, the V gene TRBV7-9, with 9 bases matching TRBD1. The J call may not be correct, given that the DNA end is closer to TRBJ2-7. Germline V CDR1 and CDR2: SEHNR, FQNEAQ (reference sequence). This CDR3 comprises 14 residues. CDR3 amino acids: CASSTGTGWYEQYF. The CDR3 DNA reads TGTGCCAGCAGTACCGGGACAGGGTGGTACGAGCAGTACTTC.

The genes are TRBV7-2 and TRBJ2-3; 11 positions match TRBD2. The germline CDR1 and CDR2 sequences are SGHTA and FQGNSA. Unmatched junction bases numbered 6, after V lost 5 bases and J lost 2 bases. The CDR3 spans 16 residues. The CDR3 spells CASSPGLAANTDTQYF. The CDR3 DNA reads as TGTGCCAGCAGCCCGGGACTAGCGGCCAACACAGATACGCAGTATTTT. Full variable domain (outside the CDR3, taken from reference TRBV7-2 and TRBJ2-3): GAGVSQSPSNKVTEKGKDVELRCDPISGHTALYWYRQSLGQGLEFLIYFQGNSAPDKSGLPSDRFSAERTGGSVSTLTIQRTQQEDSAVYLCASSPGLAANTDTQYFGPGTRLTVL.